This entry features one T cell receptor (beta chain) sequence. Its antigen specificity is not known. There are no base qualities to consult, and no much larger clone falls within one base. The collaborating institutions used their own protocols to collect whole blood in K2EDTA tubes. For TCRbeta analysis, collaborators shipped samples in one of three forms: frozen whole blood, isolated PBMCs, or DNA extracted from either of those sample types. The immunoSEQ Assay, a bias-controlled multiplex PCR, was used to amplify TCRbeta CDR3 regions from genomic DNA. Processing in the source paper ran as follows. Within the assay, amplification of reference gene primers was used to estimate how many nucleated cells each sample contained. To quantify the absolute abundance of each unique TCRbeta CDR3 rearrangement, sequence reads were collapsed and filtered. Productive Simpson clonality was computed per sample as the square root of Simpson's diversity index over productive rearrangements. Held by TCRdb, this immuneACCESS table contains in-frame sequences only and omits some clones. Under half of the omission traces to an unresolved V gene where checked; the cause of the rest is unknown. V and J calls and clone size are copied from that table; D and trimming were computed from the DNA. The sample includes about 45,000 clones, with 83% observed a single time. Roughly 8.2% of the sample belongs to the ten largest clones.

This record belongs to a study of blood T cell repertoires in COVID-19 (dated by TCRdb to about 2020). The study in broad terms: Collaborator samples came from the United States, Italy and Spain and covered acute and convalescent phases of COVID-19. The prospective study material was composed of cDNA or gDNA derived from T cells, B-cell-depleted T cells, or PBMCs. Subjects who had been exposed to COVID-19, were actively infected with it, or had recovered from it provided the deeply sampled blood TCRbeta repertoires that made up the dataset. The repertoires were released in a freely available public database meant as a resource for research on the immune response to SARS-CoV-2. The samples were drawn from two sources: the first 160 participants of the ongoing ImmuneRACE study, and 1,000 to 1,500 subjects contributed by 6 global collaborators. Nearly every sample came with metadata listing a de-identified subject ID, COVID-19 status, age in years and sex. Where available, HLA class I and class II types were taken from metadata supplied by the sample provider and were not determined by assay-based typing.

The CDR3 runs 16 amino acids, cysteine and phenylalanine included. The entry retains the CDR3 DNA only, 48 bases that are in frame from base 1. According to the germline V gene (reference sequence), CDR1 reads SGHNT and CDR2 reads YYREEE. The V end loses 3 bases and the J end loses 3 bases, and a stretch of 15 bases separates them. The paper's findings and limits, for the study overall: Clinical and demographic metadata were provided uncurated, with the amount varying by source and participant.

The chain uses TRBV5-4 and TRBJ2-2, with a weak D call of TRBD1 (6 bases match). The clonotype was recovered from a man aged 80 or over in a cohort sampled during active COVID-19. Sequencing used peripheral blood. This receptor carries the CDR3 CASSSPGHRDTGELFF. In nucleotide form, the sequence is TGTGCCAGCAGCTCGCCGGGACATAGGGACACCGGGGAGCTGTTTTTT.